Here is one T cell receptor (beta chain) with its context. V lost 2 bases and J lost 2, with 11 bases in between. Germline CDR1 is PRHDT and CDR2 is FYEKMQ (reference sequence). The CDR3 runs 15 residues. The data belong to a study of blood T cell repertoires in COVID-19. Produced via immunoSEQ multiplex PCR; TCRdb's table is partial and in-frame only. The data show 250,000 or so clones, 70% to 90% seen once. The specimen was peripheral blood. The rearrangement uses TRBV13 and TRBJ2-3; a weak D match, TRBD1 (5 bases). This clonotype was obtained from a man aged 18-30 years with active or convalescent COVID-19. The CDR3 spells CASSLRGEATDTQYF. The CDR3 nucleotides read TGTGCCAGCAGCTTAAGGGGTGAAGCCACAGATACGCAGTATTTT.